This T cell receptor (beta chain) was profiled in a study of blood T cell repertoires in COVID-19. Turning to the study itself: Samples came from the United States, Italy and Spain, spanning acute and convalescent COVID-19. Sources were T cells, B-cell-depleted T cells, or PBMCs; the material itself was cDNA or gDNA.

A single count supports this clone. In the study's own analysis: Estimation of nucleated cell counts relied on the amplification of reference gene primers. Assay: immunoSEQ multiplex PCR; the TCRdb copy retains only in-frame clones and omits some. V and J calls and clone size are copied from that table; D and trimming were computed from the DNA. The sample holds 130,000 to 150,000 clones, approximately 80% seen once. Trimming took 3 bases from V and 7 from J, leaving 13 bases between them. The CDR3 sequence is 14 residues long. CDR1 is ENHRY, CDR2 SYGVKD, per germline. The rearrangement uses TRBV10-3 and TRBJ1-5; a weak D match, TRBD1 (6 bases). The source of this sequence is a man in his sixties or seventies who had recovered from COVID-19. Sequenced sample: peripheral blood. The CDR3 DNA reads TGTGCCATCAGTGAACAGGGTGGAGGACAGCCCCAGCATTTT. Translating gives CAISEQGGGQPQHF.